These 21 T cell receptor beta chains were sequenced from one sample in a study of blood T cells in healthy people across ages. It was with a sample-barcoded 5' primer and a J-beta primer mix that a second PCR of roughly 7 to 12 cycles was run. Using its own MiXCR run on the 5' RACE reads, TCRdb lists one record per CDR3 protein. In the table there are some 1.7 million distinct CDR3 sequences, under 30% of which are singletons. The sample was blood. All receptors come from a woman aged 25-40 years in good health.

The J gene is TRBJ2-7, the V gene TRBV3-1; D tentatively fits TRBD1 or TRBD2 (6 bases each). The CDR3 consists of 15 residues. V was shortened by 1 base and J by 4 bases, with 14 bases between the two germline ends. Looked up from germline, CDR1 is LGHDT and CDR2 is YNNKEL (reference sequence). The CDR3 reads CASSQGPGGGYEQYF. CDR3 in DNA: TGTGCCAGCAGCCAAGGCCCCGGGGGCGGATACGAGCAGTACTTC.

This chain joins TRBV3-1 and TRBJ1-2; D is perhaps TRBD1 (5 bases). The CDR3 length is 14 residues. Germline loops: CDR1 LGHDT, CDR2 YNNKEL (reference sequence). V was clipped by 0 bases and J by 2 bases, with 7 bases between them. The CDR3 region has the DNA TGTGCCAGCAGCCAAGAGACAGCCAACTATGGCTACACCTTC. It is translated as CASSQETANYGYTF.

Ten or more counts support this clonotype. The V gene is TRBV7-8, the J gene TRBJ2-5; D might be TRBD1 (6 bases). This CDR3 has 14 residues. The V end lost 1 base, the J end lost 3 bases, and 9 bases lay between the germline ends. Germline values: CDR1 SGHVS, CDR2 FQNEAQ. The CDR3 nucleotides read TGTGCCAGCAGCTTAGGGACAGTTGAAGAGACCCAGTACTTC. Translating gives CASSLGTVEETQYF. Using reference TRBV7-8 and TRBJ2-5 for the parts outside the CDR3, the full variable domain is GAGVSQSPRYKVAKRGQDVALRCDPISGHVSLFWYQQALGQGPEFLTYFQNEAQLDKSGLPSDRFFAERPEGSVSTLKIQRTQQEDSAVYLCASSLGTVEETQYFGPGTRLLVL.

V and J are TRBV3-1 and TRBJ2-1; either TRBD1 or TRBD2 may fit D (6 bases each). Germline CDR1 LGHDT, CDR2 YNNKEL (reference sequence). The CDR3 length is 17 residues. Trimming removed 1 base from V and 10 bases from J, with 23 bases in between. The CDR3 spells CASSQGQGGAGRGEQFF. The CDR3 DNA is TGTGCCAGCAGCCAAGGCCAGGGCGGGGCGGGAAGGGGGGAGCAGTTCTTC.

This CDR3 reads CASSFPREEAFF. The DNA for the CDR3 is TGTGCCAGCAGTTTTCCGAGGGAGGAAGCTTTCTTT. This chain links TRBV12-3 or TRBV12-4 with TRBJ1-1; no clear D. The V end was cut by 3 bases, the J end by 8 bases, with 10 bases between. The CDR3 consists of 12 residues.

J is TRBJ2-5 and V is TRBV7-2; 8 nucleotides match TRBD2. The CDR3 totals 13 residues. The V gene's germline CDR1 is SGHTA and CDR2 FQGNSA. V was pared by 5 bases and J by 5 bases, with 4 bases of the junction left unmatched. Written as DNA, the CDR3 is TGTGCCAGCAGCGTTAGCGGGATGGAGACCCAGTACTTC. This encodes CASSVSGMETQYF.

The rearrangement joins TRBV28 to TRBJ1-1, with TRBD1 as a possible D gene (6 bases). The CDR3 runs to 12 residues. Per germline, CDR1 MDHEN and CDR2 SYDVKM. Trimming shortened V by 5 bases and J by 7 bases, and 11 bases separated the two germline ends. CDR3 sequence (DNA): TGTGCCAGCAGTCAAGGGGGGGATGAAGCTTTCTTT. Protein product: CASSQGGDEAFF.

The chain uses TRBV21-1 and TRBJ2-1; the table calls TRBD1, which could not be checked here. TRBV21-1 counts as a pseudogene. The CDR3 loop spans 18 amino acids. CDR3 DNA: TGTGCCAGCAGCAGGCGTGACGACAGGGCCCCCTCCTACAATGAGCAGTTCTTC. As protein: CASSRRDDRAPSYNEQFF.

This clonotype turned up a few times. V is TRBV5-5 and J is TRBJ2-7; the match to TRBD2 covers 11 bases. The CDR3 has 13 residues. V shed 3 bases, J shed 11 bases, and the junction held 7 bases outside the gene matches. Germline V gene lookup returns CDR1 SGHKS and CDR2 YYEKEE (reference sequence). CDR3 region: CASSSWGLAEEYF. The CDR3 DNA reads as TGTGCCAGCAGCTCCTGGGGACTAGCGGAAGAGTACTTC.

V gene TRBV14 combines with J gene TRBJ2-1; D not certain. V was clipped by 2 bases and J by 5 bases, with 10 bases between them. The CDR3 contains 14 residues. Germline V gives CDR1 SGHDN, CDR2 FVKESK. This CDR3 reads CASSQSNRNNEQFF. CDR3 in DNA: TGTGCCAGCAGCCAATCTAACAGAAACAATGAGCAGTTCTTC.

This clonotype came up a few times. This chain connects TRBV19 to TRBJ2-1; no clear D gene. Trimming pared 0 bases from V and 10 bases from J, leaving 13 bases between. The CDR3 is 14 residues long. CDR1 LNHDA and CDR2 SQIVND come from the germline V gene (reference sequence). The CDR3 loop reads CASSIDPSPGEQFF. As DNA, the CDR3 is TGTGCCAGTAGTATAGACCCCTCCCCCGGGGAGCAGTTCTTC.

This rearrangement joins TRBV15 to TRBJ2-3; D ambiguous. Germline assignment: CDR1 LNHNV and CDR2 YYDKDF (reference sequence). Trimming took off 8 bases at V and 4 bases at J, with 13 bases between the two ends. The CDR3 spans 13 residues. The CDR3 nucleotides are TGTGCCACCCGAGGTGGATGGGCAGATACGCAGTATTTT. The encoded protein is CATRGGWADTQYF.

The rearrangement uses TRBV10-3 and TRBJ2-1; 11 bases agree with TRBD2. The J segment lost 7 bases and the V segment lost 0 bases, leaving 5 bases of the junction unmatched. Germline V lookup: CDR1 ENHRY, CDR2 SYGVKD. The CDR3 length is 16 residues. DNA of the CDR3: TGTGCCATCAGTGAGTCGGGGACTAGCGGAATGAATGAGCAGTTCTTC. Residues: CAISESGTSGMNEQFF.

This clonotype was recorded many times. The chain recombines TRBV3-1 with TRBJ2-1, with TRBD1 identical over 10 bases. The germline CDR1 and CDR2 sequences are LGHDT and YNNKEL (reference sequence). Trimming cost V 8 bases and J 7 bases; bases outside gene matches: 5. This CDR3 contains 13 residues. The CDR3 loop is CASRQGARNEQFF. For the CDR3, the DNA is TGTGCCAGCCGACAGGGGGCGCGGAATGAGCAGTTCTTC.

This clonotype was observed a handful of times. CDR3 DNA sequence: TGTGCCAGCAGTTCAGGACTAGCGGGGGGGCCCCTGACAGATACGCAGTATTTT. This sequence encodes CASSSGLAGGPLTDTQYF. This sequence joins TRBV28 and TRBJ2-3; 15 bases are a match to TRBD2. Unmatched junction bases numbered 8, after V lost 4 bases and J lost 3 bases. The CDR3 is made up of 18 amino acids. Germline assignment: CDR1 MDHEN and CDR2 SYDVKM.

This clonotype was detected many times. The rearrangement uses TRBV20-1 and TRBJ2-7, with 8 bases lining up with TRBD1. The CDR3 runs to 12 residues. Germline loops: CDR1 DFQATT, CDR2 SNEGSKA (reference sequence). V shed 4 bases and J 2 bases; nucleotides not matched to a gene: 1. DNA of the CDR3: TGCAGTGCTAACAGGGGGGCCTACGAGCAGTACTTC. The encoded protein is CSANRGAYEQYF.

V gene TRBV29-1 combines with J gene TRBJ2-4; D remains ambiguous. Trimming removed 7 bases from V and 13 bases from J, with 20 bases in between. CDR1 is SQVTM and CDR2 is ANQGSEA in the germline V gene. The CDR3 spans 12 residues. The CDR3: CSAPTGLLEQYF. Written as DNA, the CDR3 is TGCAGCGCCCCAACGGGCCTCCTAGAGCAGTACTTC.

There are many counts of this clonotype. The CDR3 nucleotides read TGTGCCAGCAGCTCCAGGACTAGCAGGGAGCAGTACTTC. Translating it yields CASSSRTSREQYF. This chain joins TRBV7-2 and TRBJ2-7; 8 bases line up with TRBD2. The germline V gene encodes CDR1 SGHTA and CDR2 FQGNSA. This CDR3 has 13 amino acids. The V gene end was trimmed by 4 bases and the J gene end by 7 bases; junction bases not matched to a gene: 6. The full variable domain, its missing parts supplied by reference TRBV7-2 and TRBJ2-7, is GAGVSQSPSNKVTEKGKDVELRCDPISGHTALYWYRQSLGQGLEFLIYFQGNSAPDKSGLPSDRFSAERTGGSVSTLTIQRTQQEDSAVYLCASSSRTSREQYFGPGTRLTVT.

This clonotype was recorded a few times. A single base separates this from a much larger clone, so it may be a read error. This chain uses TRBV3-1 with TRBJ2-7; the D is unclear. V shed 3 bases and J shed 3 bases, with 3 bases lying between them. The CDR3 sequence is 11 residues long. CDR1 is LGHDT, CDR2 YNNKEL, per germline (reference sequence). The CDR3 reads CASSHFYEQYF. The CDR3 nucleotides are TGTGCCAGCAGCCATTTCTACGAGCAGTACTTC.

The CDR3 reads CATTYEAEAFF. CDR3 in DNA: TGTGCCACTACTTATGAGGCTGAAGCTTTCTTT. The J gene is TRBJ1-1, the V gene TRBV12-3 or TRBV12-4; D uncertain. The CDR3 has 11 amino acids. V lost 10 bases and J lost 6, with 12 bases in between.

V and J are TRBV20-1 and TRBJ2-1; 8 bases match TRBD1. The length of the CDR3 is 12 residues. V lost 6 bases, J lost 11 bases, and 9 bases stayed unmatched. CDR1 is DFQATT, CDR2 SNEGSKA, per germline (reference sequence). The CDR3 sequence is CSAAQGDDKQFF. CDR3 DNA: TGCAGTGCCGCACAGGGGGACGATAAGCAGTTCTTC.